These 24 T cell receptor beta chains came from one sample sequenced in a study of CD8 T cells in ankylosing spondylitis. A single record per CDR3 protein comes from TCRdb applying MiXCR to the 5' RACE reads. The repertoire holds 130,000 or so distinct CDR3 sequences, with approximately 6.8% as singletons. The sample taken for sequencing was blood, either unsorted or a sorted T cell fraction (not recorded which). Receptors were obtained from a male donor with ankylosing spondylitis or in good health (not recorded which).

This chain connects TRBV20-1 to TRBJ2-5; 7 bases agree with TRBD1. Unmatched junction bases numbered 6, after V lost 1 base and J lost 4 bases. CDR3 length equals 14 residues. The germline gives CDR1 DFQATT, CDR2 SNEGSKA (reference sequence). CDR3: CSARASPGGETQYF. The CDR3, as DNA: TGCAGTGCTAGAGCCAGCCCAGGGGGAGAGACCCAGTACTTC.

This clonotype appeared many times. V and J are TRBV7-2 and TRBJ2-7; perhaps D is TRBD1 or TRBD2 (5 bases each). The germline gives CDR1 SGHTA, CDR2 FQGNSA. The V gene lost 4 bases and the J gene lost 2 bases, with 21 bases spanning the gap. The CDR3 contains 17 residues. DNA of the CDR3: TGTGCCAGCAGCTCTCACGGGACGCCTACCCGACCCTACGAGCAGTACTTC. Its protein is CASSSHGTPTRPYEQYF.

This clonotype was found many times. The chain employs TRBV4-1 and TRBJ2-7, with TRBD2 matching 8 bases. The germline gives CDR1 MGHRA, CDR2 YSYEKL. V was clipped by 2 bases and J by 2 bases; unmatched bases: 8. This CDR3 spans 16 amino acids. CDR3 sequence: CASSQSYSGIAYEQYF. The CDR3 bases are TGCGCCAGCAGCCAAAGCTATAGCGGGATTGCCTACGAGCAGTACTTC.

The table lists this clonotype with many counts. The chain carries TRBV5-1 and TRBJ2-2; no firm D call. V lost 6 bases and J 0 bases, leaving 6 bases between the germline ends. CDR1 and CDR2 from the germline V gene are SGHRS and YFSETQ. This CDR3 is built from 13 residues. Here the CDR3 reads CASKGTNTGELFF. CDR3 DNA: TGCGCCAGCAAAGGGACGAACACCGGGGAGCTGTTTTTT.

This clonotype was counted ten times or more. The V call is TRBV5-1, the J call TRBJ1-1, with 8 positions matching TRBD1. Germline trimming cut 1 base from V and 2 bases from J; bases unmatched to any gene: 4. The CDR3 totals 15 residues. CDR1 is SGHRS and CDR2 is YFSETQ in the germline V gene. Written as DNA, the CDR3 is TGCGCCAGCAGCTTGCTCGGACAGGGCAACACTGAAGCTTTCTTT. It yields the protein CASSLLGQGNTEAFF.

This clonotype was counted at least ten times. This CDR3 is CASSFPSSYEQYF. In nucleotides, the CDR3 is TGTGCCAGCAGCTTCCCTTCATCCTACGAGCAGTACTTC. V usage is TRBV7-9 and J usage is TRBJ2-7; D unresolved. The V end lost 3 bases, the J end lost 1 base, and 7 bases lay between the germline ends. Germline CDR1 SEHNR, CDR2 FQNEAQ (reference sequence). The length of the CDR3 is 13 residues.

The chain combines TRBV5-4 with TRBJ2-7; D gene unclear. The germline V and J ends were trimmed by 2 bases and 3 bases, with 9 bases remaining between them. The length of the CDR3 is 13 residues. The germline V gene has CDR1 SGHNT and CDR2 YYREEE (reference sequence). CDR3 region: CASSFSGIYEQYF. CDR3 coding DNA: TGTGCCAGCAGCTTCAGTGGGATCTACGAGCAGTACTTC.

This clonotype was seen at least ten times. The chain carries TRBV5-1 and TRBJ2-2, with TRBD1 as a possible D gene (6 bases). Germline CDR1 and CDR2: SGHRS and YFSETQ. The V end was cut by 5 bases, the J end by 1 base, with 12 bases between. The length of the CDR3 is 15 residues. The CDR3 bases are TGCGCCAGCAGGGGGGACACCCAGAACACCGGGGAGCTGTTTTTT. This gives the protein CASRGDTQNTGELFF.

This clonotype was detected many times. V gene TRBV28 combines with J gene TRBJ1-1; possible D gene TRBD1, 6 bases. The CDR3 extends over 14 amino acids. Deletions cut 5 bases from V and 4 bases from J, with 14 bases between. The germline V gene has CDR1 MDHEN and CDR2 SYDVKM. The CDR3 DNA reads TGTGCCAGCAGTATAGGACAGATAGCCACTGAAGCTTTCTTT. It codes for CASSIGQIATEAFF. Together with reference TRBV28 and TRBJ1-1, the CDR3 gives the full variable domain: DVKVTQSSRYLVKRTGEKVFLECVQDMDHENMFWYRQDPGLGLRLIYFSYDVKMKEKGDIPEGYSVSREKKERFSLILESASTNQTSMYLCASSIGQIATEAFFGQGTRLTVV.

This clonotype came up many times. The chain couples TRBV30 to TRBJ1-1; D not resolved. This CDR3 region has 13 residues. Germline CDR1 is GTSNPN and CDR2 is SVGIG (reference sequence). V dropped 6 bases and J dropped 3 bases, with 14 bases sitting between them. Written as DNA, the CDR3 is TGTGCCTGTCAAGCGAGGGTAGACACTGAAGCTTTCTTT. The encoded protein is CACQARVDTEAFF.

At least ten counts were recorded for this clonotype. The chain links TRBV5-1 to TRBJ1-1; D is ambiguous. Germline CDR1 is SGHRS and CDR2 is YFSETQ. Between the trimmed V and J ends, which lost 1 base and 1 base, there was a span of 8 bases. The CDR3 is 14 residues long. The CDR3 sequence: CASSLIGQNTEAFF. The CDR3 coding sequence is TGCGCCAGCAGCTTGATAGGGCAGAACACTGAAGCTTTCTTT. The whole variable domain, filled in from reference TRBV5-1 and TRBJ1-1, reads KAGVTQTPRYLIKTRGQQVTLSCSPISGHRSVSWYQQTPGQGLQFLFEYFSETQRNKGNFPGRFSGRQFSNSRSEMNVSTLELGDSALYLCASSLIGQNTEAFFGQGTRLTVV.

In regard to this clonotype: A single base separates this from a much larger clone, so it may be a read error. V and J are TRBV12-3 or TRBV12-4 and TRBJ2-7, with 13 bases that match TRBD2. The CDR3 consists of 14 residues. V lost 6 bases to trimming and J lost 7 bases; unmatched junction nucleotides: 6. DNA of the CDR3: TGTGCCAGCAGATGGACTAGCGGGAGTTTAGAGCAGTACTTC. Its protein product is CASRWTSGSLEQYF.

This clonotype was counted at least ten times. This chain joins TRBV7-9 and TRBJ2-2, with D perhaps being TRBD1 or TRBD2 (5 bases each). The CDR3 has 15 amino acids. The V end was cut by 3 bases, the J end by 4 bases, with 12 bases between. Germline-derived CDR1 and CDR2 are SEHNR and FQNEAQ (reference sequence). The CDR3 DNA sequence: TGTGCCAGCAGCTTGGGGGAACCGATCACCGGGGAGCTGTTTTTT. It translates to CASSLGEPITGELFF.

This clonotype was counted at least ten times. This sequence joins TRBV5-1 and TRBJ2-1; a weak D match, TRBD2 (6 bases). The CDR3 runs 13 residues. The V end was cut by 8 bases, the J end by 4 bases, with 13 bases between. The germline V gene has CDR1 SGHRS and CDR2 YFSETQ. The chain's CDR3 is CASDLGGYNEQFF. The CDR3 DNA reads as TGCGCCAGTGACCTGGGGGGATACAATGAGCAGTTCTTC.

This chain connects TRBV12-3 or TRBV12-4 to TRBJ2-1; no clear D gene. The CDR3 covers 14 residues. V lost 6 bases to trimming and J lost 2 bases, with 11 bases between them. The CDR3 reads CASRRQPTYNEQFF. The CDR3, as DNA: TGTGCCAGCAGAAGGCAACCCACCTACAATGAGCAGTTCTTC.

This clonotype has at least ten counts. This rearrangement joins TRBV6-1 to TRBJ2-7; TRBD2 matches at 13 bases. Germline CDR1 and CDR2: MNHNS and SASEGT. The CDR3 runs to 15 residues. The junction had 4 bases not matched to a gene; V was cut back by 6 bases and J by 2 bases. This chain's CDR3 is CASRWTSGRTYEQYF. As DNA, the CDR3 is TGTGCCAGCAGGTGGACTAGCGGGAGAACCTACGAGCAGTACTTC.

There are many counts of this clonotype. The chain joins TRBV5-1 to TRBJ2-1; D is perhaps TRBD1 (6 bases). The V gene's germline CDR1 is SGHRS and CDR2 YFSETQ. This CDR3 spans 17 amino acids. The V gene lost 4 bases and the J gene lost 5 bases, with 22 bases spanning the gap. The CDR3 here is CASSHPQGWGQNNEQFF. CDR3 coding DNA: TGCGCCAGCAGCCATCCCCAGGGATGGGGGCAGAACAATGAGCAGTTCTTC.

This clonotype was counted many times. The J gene is TRBJ1-6, the V gene TRBV9, with D perhaps TRBD1 (6 bases). Germline CDR1 and CDR2: SGDLS and YYNGEE. Trimming left V 3 bases short and J 7 bases short, with 14 bases between. CDR3 length: 15 amino acids. CDR3 region: CASSETAGQNSPLHF. CDR3 nucleotides: TGTGCCAGCAGCGAGACGGCGGGACAAAATTCACCCCTCCACTTT.

This clonotype showed up many times. The J gene is TRBJ1-6, the V gene TRBV20-1, with 11 bases aligning to TRBD1. Unmatched junction bases numbered 2, after V lost 3 bases and J lost 10 bases. Per germline, CDR1 DFQATT and CDR2 SNEGSKA (reference sequence). The CDR3 has 13 residues. The CDR3 loop is CSASRDRGSPLHF. In nucleotides, the CDR3 is TGCAGTGCTAGCCGGGACAGGGGGTCACCCCTCCACTTT.

This clonotype was observed at least ten times. The junction shows a germline mismatch at one end, possibly a read error. V is TRBV7-3 and J is TRBJ2-1; D gene unclear. The CDR3 length is 13 residues. CDR1 and CDR2 (germline): SGHTA, FQGTGA. The CDR3 DNA sequence: TGTGCCAGCAGCTTAACAACGGCAGGCCACGTAGTCTTC. It codes for CASSLTTAGHVVF. Based on the CDR3 plus reference TRBV7-3 and TRBJ2-1, the full variable domain is GAGVSQTPSNKVTEKGKYVELRCDPISGHTALYWYRQSLGQGPEFLIYFQGTGAADDSGLPNDRFFAVRPEGSVSTLKIQRTERGDSAVYLCASSLTTAGHVVFGPGTRLTVL.

In its sample, this clonotype was seen many times. The rearrangement uses TRBV7-2 and TRBJ2-6; a weak D match, TRBD1 (6 bases). Germline values: CDR1 SGHTA, CDR2 FQGNSA. The CDR3 contains 16 residues. Deletions cut 9 bases from V and 1 base from J, with 16 bases between. The CDR3 reads CARHRVSESGANVLTF. CDR3 bases: TGTGCCAGACACAGGGTATCAGAGTCTGGGGCCAACGTCCTGACTTTC.

This clonotype was picked up many times. The V and J genes are TRBV7-2 and TRBJ1-1; no clear D. The length of the CDR3 is 14 residues. The germline V gene has CDR1 SGHTA and CDR2 FQGNSA. The V and J ends lost 1 base and 3 bases respectively, with 9 bases between them. The CDR3 DNA reads TGTGCCAGCAGCTTAGATCTGGGTCACACTGAAGCTTTCTTT. Translation: CASSLDLGHTEAFF.

This clonotype was recorded many times. V is TRBV20-1 and J is TRBJ2-7; possible D gene TRBD2, 6 bases. The CDR3 length is 12 residues. CDR1 is DFQATT, CDR2 SNEGSKA, per germline (reference sequence). With 3 bases removed from V and 0 bases from J, the gap between germline ends came to 6 bases. The CDR3 DNA sequence: TGCAGTGCTAGGCGGGGCTCCTACGAGCAGTACTTC. This encodes CSARRGSYEQYF.

This clonotype has at least ten counts. The gene calls are TRBV5-1 and TRBJ2-1, with 9 positions matching TRBD2. Germline loops: CDR1 SGHRS, CDR2 YFSETQ. Unmatched junction bases numbered 3, after V lost 0 bases and J lost 5 bases. The CDR3 covers 15 residues. The CDR3 DNA reads as TGCGCCAGCAGCTTGGTGACTAGCGGAAACAATGAGCAGTTCTTC. Translated, it gives CASSLVTSGNNEQFF.